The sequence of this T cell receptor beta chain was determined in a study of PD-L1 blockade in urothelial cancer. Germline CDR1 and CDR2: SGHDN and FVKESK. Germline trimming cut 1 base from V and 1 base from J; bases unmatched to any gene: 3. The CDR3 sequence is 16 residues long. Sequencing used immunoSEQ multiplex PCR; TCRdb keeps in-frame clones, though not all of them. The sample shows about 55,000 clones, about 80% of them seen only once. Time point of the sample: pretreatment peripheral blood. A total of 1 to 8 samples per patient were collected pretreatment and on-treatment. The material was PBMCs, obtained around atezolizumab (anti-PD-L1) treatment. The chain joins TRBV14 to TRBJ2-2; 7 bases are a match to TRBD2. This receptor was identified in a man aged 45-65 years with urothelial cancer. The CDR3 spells CASSQVASGNTGELFF. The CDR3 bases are TGTGCCAGCAGCCAAGTAGCTAGCGGGAACACCGGGGAGCTGTTTTTT.